Given below is one TCR beta chain in context. Its antigen is unknown. This sample is drawn from a study of cytomegalovirus exposure and HLA in healthy donors. Study outcomes and limitations: Later analysis identified 17,000 or so TCR beta sequences associated with HLA alleles, using a false discovery rate threshold of 0.05. A previous analysis found most TCR beta V segments productive roughly 90% or roughly 30% of the time.

CDR1 and CDR2 from the germline V gene are MNHNY and SVGAGI (reference sequence). CDR3 length: 15 residues. V was cut by 0 bases and J by 2 bases, with 7 bases left in between. A multiplex PCR was run with 60 Vbeta primers and 13 Jbeta primers. The protocol was immunoSEQ multiplex PCR, while the TCRdb copy is restricted to in-frame clones and leaves out a portion. The repertoire includes 90,000 or so clones, approximately 76% of them detected once, and around 9.1% sits in the top ten. The sequence was collected from a man younger than 45 in good health and CMV-seropositive. The rearrangement joins TRBV6-6 to TRBJ1-4; tentative D call: TRBD1 (5 bases). Sequencing used PBMCs. The CDR3 loop is CASSYSDSTNEKLFF. The CDR3 DNA is TGTGCCAGCAGTTACTCTGACAGCACTAATGAAAAACTGTTTTTT.